The clone carrying this T cell receptor (beta chain) was picked up a small number of times. Antigen: not known. Germline CDR1 and CDR2: ENHRY and SYGVKD. The V segment lost 6 bases and the J segment 4 bases; nucleotides outside the gene matches: 12. The CDR3 consists of 15 residues. This specimen comes from a study of CD8+ T cells in alopecia areata. Across the whole study: Affected scalp percentage set treated patients' severity scores. The study, taken as a whole, reports: Lesional scalp displayed greater clonality than normal scalp, most notably in alopecia totalis/universalis. Many expanded lesional clones persisted in scalp and blood during tofacitinib.

Treatment specified: oral pan-JAK inhibitor, 5-10 mg twice daily. In each case, RNA was isolated and then reverse transcribed into cDNA as the sequencing template. Produced via immunoSEQ multiplex PCR; TCRdb's table is partial and in-frame only. The table includes nearly 95,000 clones, around 70% detected once. This TCR derives from a human donor with alopecia areata. The sample consisted of CD8+ T cells sorted from blood, taken at roughly week 45, from a patient treated with tofacitinib. The rearrangement links TRBV10-3 to TRBJ2-7; 7 positions match TRBD1. CDR3 DNA: TGTGCCATCAGGACAGGGTCCCCCGCGAAATACGAGCAGTACTTC. Residues: CAIRTGSPAKYEQYF.